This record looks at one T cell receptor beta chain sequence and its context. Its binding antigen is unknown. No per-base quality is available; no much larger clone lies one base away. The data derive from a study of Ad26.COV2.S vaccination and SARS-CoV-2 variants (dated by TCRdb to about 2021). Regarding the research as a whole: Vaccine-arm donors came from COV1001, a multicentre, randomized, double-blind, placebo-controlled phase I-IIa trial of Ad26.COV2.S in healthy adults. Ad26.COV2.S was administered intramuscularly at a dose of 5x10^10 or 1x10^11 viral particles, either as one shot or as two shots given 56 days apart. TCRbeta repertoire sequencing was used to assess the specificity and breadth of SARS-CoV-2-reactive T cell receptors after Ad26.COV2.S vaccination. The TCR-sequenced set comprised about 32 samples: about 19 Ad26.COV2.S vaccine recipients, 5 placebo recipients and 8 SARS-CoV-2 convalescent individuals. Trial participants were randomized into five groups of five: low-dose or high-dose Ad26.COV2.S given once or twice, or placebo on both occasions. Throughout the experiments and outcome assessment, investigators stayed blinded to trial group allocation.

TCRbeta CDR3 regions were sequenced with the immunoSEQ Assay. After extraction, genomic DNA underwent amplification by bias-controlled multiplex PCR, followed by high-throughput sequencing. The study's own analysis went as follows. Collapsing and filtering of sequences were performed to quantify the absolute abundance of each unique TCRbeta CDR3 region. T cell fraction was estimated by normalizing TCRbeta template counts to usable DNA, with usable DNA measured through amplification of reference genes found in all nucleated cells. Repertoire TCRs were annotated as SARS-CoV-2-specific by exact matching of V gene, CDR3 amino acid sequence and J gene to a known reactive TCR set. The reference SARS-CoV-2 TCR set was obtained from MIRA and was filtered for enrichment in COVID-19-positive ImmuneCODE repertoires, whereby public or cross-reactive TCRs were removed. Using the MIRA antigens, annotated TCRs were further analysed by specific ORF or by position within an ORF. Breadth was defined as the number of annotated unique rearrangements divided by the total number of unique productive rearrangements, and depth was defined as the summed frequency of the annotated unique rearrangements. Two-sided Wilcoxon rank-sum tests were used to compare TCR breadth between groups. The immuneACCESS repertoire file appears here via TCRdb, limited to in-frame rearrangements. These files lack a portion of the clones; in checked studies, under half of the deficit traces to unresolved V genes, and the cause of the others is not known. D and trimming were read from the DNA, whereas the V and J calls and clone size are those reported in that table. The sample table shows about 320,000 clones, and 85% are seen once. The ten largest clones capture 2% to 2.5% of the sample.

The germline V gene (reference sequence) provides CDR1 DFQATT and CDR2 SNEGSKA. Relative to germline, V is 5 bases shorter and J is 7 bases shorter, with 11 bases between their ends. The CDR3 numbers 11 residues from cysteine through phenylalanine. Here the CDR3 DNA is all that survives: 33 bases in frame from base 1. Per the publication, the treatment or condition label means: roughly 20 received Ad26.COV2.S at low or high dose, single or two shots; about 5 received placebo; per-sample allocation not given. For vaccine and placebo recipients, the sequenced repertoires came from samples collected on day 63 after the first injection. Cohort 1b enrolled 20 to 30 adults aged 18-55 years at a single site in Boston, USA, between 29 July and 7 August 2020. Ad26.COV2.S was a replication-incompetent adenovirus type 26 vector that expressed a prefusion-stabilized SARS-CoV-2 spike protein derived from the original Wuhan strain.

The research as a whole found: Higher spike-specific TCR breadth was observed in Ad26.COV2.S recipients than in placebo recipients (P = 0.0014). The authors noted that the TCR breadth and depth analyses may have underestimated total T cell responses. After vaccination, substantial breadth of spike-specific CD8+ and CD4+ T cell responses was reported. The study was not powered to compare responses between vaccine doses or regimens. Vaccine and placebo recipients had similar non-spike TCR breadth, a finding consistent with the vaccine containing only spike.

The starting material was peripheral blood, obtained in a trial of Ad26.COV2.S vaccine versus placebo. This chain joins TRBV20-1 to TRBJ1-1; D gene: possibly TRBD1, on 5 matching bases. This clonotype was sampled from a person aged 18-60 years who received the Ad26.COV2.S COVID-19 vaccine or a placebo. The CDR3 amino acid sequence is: CSARRENEAFF. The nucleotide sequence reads TGCAGTGCTCGCAGGGAGAATGAAGCTTTCTTT.